This entry describes one TCR beta chain. The antigen is not known. The sample is drawn from a study of OX40 agonist ivuxolimab in advanced cancers. Overall study context: Patient treatment consisted of intravenous ivuxolimab administration every 2 weeks at 0.01 to 10 mg/kg. Study findings and constraints: Which antigen the expanded peripheral T cells recognized is unknown.

Enrollment shut out patients with autoimmune disease history or systemic immunosuppression. Unmatched junction bases numbered 7, after V lost 6 bases and J lost 5 bases. The CDR3 is 15 amino acids. Per the germline V gene, CDR1 is LNHDA and CDR2 is SQIVND (reference sequence). Sequencing used immunoSEQ multiplex PCR; TCRdb keeps in-frame clones, though not all of them. This table holds under 100,000 clones, more than 80% found once. The clonotype was recovered from an adult with an advanced solid tumor such as melanoma, head and neck, liver or kidney cancer. Material: CD4+ or CD8+ T cells sorted from blood, obtained in a trial of the OX40 agonist ivuxolimab. The rearrangement joins TRBV19 to TRBJ1-4; 9 bases are a match to TRBD1. The CDR3 DNA follows: TGTGCCAGTAGCAAGCTGGGACAGGGAAATGAAAAACTGTTTTTT. It specifies CASSKLGQGNEKLFF. The full variable domain, its missing parts supplied by reference TRBV19 and TRBJ1-4, is DGGITQSPKYLFRKEGQNVTLSCEQNLNHDAMYWYRQDPGQGLRLIYYSQIVNDFQKGDIAEGYSVSREKKESFPLTVTSAQKNPTAFYLCASSKLGQGNEKLFFGSGTQLSVL.